This T cell receptor (beta chain) was documented in a study of CD8 T cells in Susac syndrome. Germline CDR1 KGHDR, CDR2 SFDVKD. The length of the CDR3 is 13 residues. With respect to this clonotype: The junction shows a germline mismatch at one end, possibly a read error.

cDNA came from approximately 0.5 to 1 ug RNA primed by random hexamers. TCRdb reanalysed the immunoSEQ multiplex PCR reads using MiXCR and keeps one entry per CDR3 protein. There are around 150,000 distinct CDR3 sequences in the sample; around 95% occur only once, and over 0.15% lies in the top ten. The source of this sequence is a human donor with Susac syndrome. This chain uses TRBV24-1 with TRBJ2-1, with D perhaps matching TRBD1 (7 bases). The sample was CD8+ T cells from PBMCs. CDR3 protein: CATSGRTTGELIF. The CDR3 coding sequence is TGTGCCACCAGTGGGCGGACTACAGGGGAATTGATCTTC.